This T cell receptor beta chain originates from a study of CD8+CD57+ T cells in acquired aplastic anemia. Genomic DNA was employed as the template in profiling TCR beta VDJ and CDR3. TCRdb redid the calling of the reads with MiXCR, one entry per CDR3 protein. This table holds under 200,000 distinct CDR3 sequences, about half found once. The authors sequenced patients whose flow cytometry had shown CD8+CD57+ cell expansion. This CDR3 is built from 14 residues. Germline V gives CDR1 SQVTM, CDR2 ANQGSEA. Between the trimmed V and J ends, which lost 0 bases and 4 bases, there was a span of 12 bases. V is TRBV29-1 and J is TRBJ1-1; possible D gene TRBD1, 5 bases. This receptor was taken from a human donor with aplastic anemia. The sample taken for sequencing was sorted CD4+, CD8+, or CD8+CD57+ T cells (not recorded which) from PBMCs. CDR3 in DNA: TGCAGCGTTGAAGAAAAAGGGGTCGGCACTGAAGCTTTCTTT. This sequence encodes CSVEEKGVGTEAFF.